The rows below give T cell receptor beta chains drawn from one sample of a study of blood T cell repertoires in COVID-19. Profiling relied on immunoSEQ multiplex PCR, and the TCRdb table lists in-frame clones only, not all of them. The sample carries some 260,000 clones, over 75% recorded once. The sequencing input was peripheral blood. The receptors stem from a woman aged 70-85 years with COVID-19, enrolled during active disease. Each CDR3 is given with its conserved first and last residue.

TRBV19,TRBJ1-2,CASSRQSTNYGYTF
TRBV15,TRBJ1-5,CATSRGTSYSNQPQHF
TRBV19,TRBJ2-1,CASSISLAGYNEQFF
TRBV27,TRBJ2-3,CASSMGLAGERDTQYF
TRBV5-1,TRBJ2-7,CASRLTGQIYEQYF
TRBV6-5,TRBJ2-7,CASSYDRGQEYEQYF
TRBV28,TRBJ1-4,CASRQQGATNEKLFF
TRBV5-1,TRBJ2-5,CASIGLAGTTETQYF
TRBV6-5,TRBJ2-7,CASSLARGTYEQYF
TRBV10-3,TRBJ2-4,CAISEQNTGGKNIQYF
TRBV6-5,TRBJ1-2,CASRGTGGPYGYTF
TRBV7-2,TRBJ2-4,CASSFISGQGKNIQYF
TRBV4-1,TRBJ1-3,CASSQAGGNTIYF
TRBV9,TRBJ2-5,CASSFRLAGGFGTQYF
TRBV6-5,TRBJ1-5,CASRVRGASNQPQHF
TRBV6-5,TRBJ2-3,CASSGGPNRDTQYF
TRBV11-1,TRBJ2-7,CASSAGQNYEQYF
TRBV6-2/TRBV6-3,TRBJ1-1,CASSPRESTEAFF
TRBV24-1,TRBJ2-7,CATGQGPSYEQYF
TRBV11-2,TRBJ2-4,CASSSTSGRVLAKNIQYF
TRBV7-9,TRBJ1-5,CASSLSTGLSNQPQHF
TRBV11-2,TRBJ1-1,CASSLGQGNTEAFF
TRBV24-1,TRBJ1-5,CATSDLLSNQPQHF
TRBV4-2,TRBJ2-1,CASSQEWGDTPGNEQFF
TRBV7-9,TRBJ2-2,CASSVQGVDTGELFF
TRBV5-1,TRBJ2-1,CASSLEGAASYNEQFF
TRBV20-1,TRBJ2-7,CSARKNNEQYF
TRBV9,TRBJ2-5,CASSTYRGGQETQYF
TRBV12-5,TRBJ1-6,CASGFRDSNSPLHF
TRBV9,TRBJ2-1,CASSPRVRDRRYNEQFF
TRBV19,TRBJ1-1,CASSPGGPHTEAFF
TRBV5-1,TRBJ1-1,CASSSRVSTEAFF
TRBV24-1,TRBJ2-1,CATSDVTRRQSEQFF
TRBV18,TRBJ2-7,CASSPSRGTHEQYF
TRBV7-2,TRBJ2-1,CASSFDSYNEQFF
TRBV28,TRBJ1-5,CASSFPGQLSNQPQHF
TRBV24-1,TRBJ1-1,CATSGTTGVTEAFF
TRBV11-3,TRBJ2-3,CASSPSGRSTDTQYF
TRBV20-1,TRBJ2-3,CSASTEFDIDTQYF
TRBV3-1/TRBV3-2,TRBJ1-6,CASSQGQGNSPLHF
TRBV19,TRBJ1-1,CASNYKGQSNTEAFF
TRBV3-1/TRBV3-2,TRBJ2-3,CASSEKVLTRTQYF
TRBV28,TRBJ2-5,CASSLAGGMGETQYF
TRBV29-1,TRBJ2-7,CSVRRQGVYEQYF
TRBV10-3,TRBJ2-7,CAISEGQGRREQYF
TRBV2,TRBJ2-5,CASTNRETQYF